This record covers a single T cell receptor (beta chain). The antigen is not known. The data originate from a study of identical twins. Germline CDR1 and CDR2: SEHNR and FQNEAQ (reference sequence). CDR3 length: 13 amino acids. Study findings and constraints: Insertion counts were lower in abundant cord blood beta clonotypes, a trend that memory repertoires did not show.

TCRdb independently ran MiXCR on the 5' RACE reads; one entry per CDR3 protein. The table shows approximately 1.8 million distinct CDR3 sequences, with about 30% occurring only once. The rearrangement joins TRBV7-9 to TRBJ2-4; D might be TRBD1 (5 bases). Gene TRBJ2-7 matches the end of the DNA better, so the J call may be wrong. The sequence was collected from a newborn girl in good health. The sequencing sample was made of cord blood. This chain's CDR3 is CASSLEGPNEQYF. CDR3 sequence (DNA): TGTGCCAGCAGCTTAGAGGGGCCCAACGAGCAGTACTTC.